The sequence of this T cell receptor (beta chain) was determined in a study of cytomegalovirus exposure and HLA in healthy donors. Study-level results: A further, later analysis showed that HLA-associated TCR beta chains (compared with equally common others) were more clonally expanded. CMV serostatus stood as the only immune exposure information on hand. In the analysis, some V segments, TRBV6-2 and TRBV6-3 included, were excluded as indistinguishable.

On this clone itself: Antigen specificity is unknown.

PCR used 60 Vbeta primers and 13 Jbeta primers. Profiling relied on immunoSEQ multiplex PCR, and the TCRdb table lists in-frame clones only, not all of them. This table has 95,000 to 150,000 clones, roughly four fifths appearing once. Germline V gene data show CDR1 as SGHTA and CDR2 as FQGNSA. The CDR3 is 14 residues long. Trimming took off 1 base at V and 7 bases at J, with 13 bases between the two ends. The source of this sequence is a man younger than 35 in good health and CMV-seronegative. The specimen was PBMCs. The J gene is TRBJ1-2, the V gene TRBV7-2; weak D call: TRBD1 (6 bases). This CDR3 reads CASSLGGPSGGYTF. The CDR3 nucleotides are TGTGCCAGCAGCTTAGGGGGGCCCTCGGGTGGCTACACCTTC.